The rows below give T cell receptor beta chains drawn from one sample of a study of blood T cells in healthy people across ages. One entry per CDR3 protein results from TCRdb running MiXCR on the 5' RACE reads. The table has about 650,000 distinct CDR3 sequences, roughly 32% seen once; the top ten hold about 16%. Sequencing used blood. The receptors were gathered from a woman aged 80 or older in good health. CDR3s include the opening cysteine and the closing phenylalanine or tryptophan. D genes are given only for firm matches. Rows give clone size only sometimes, using once, few, many, or a class for an expanded clone.

j_gene: TRBJ2-3
v_gene: TRBV19
abundance: NA
d_gene: TRBD2
CDR3nt: TGTGCCAGTAGTCCCCCGGGGGGGCTCACAGATACGCAGTATTTT
CDR3aa: CASSPPGGLTDTQYF

j_gene: TRBJ2-5
v_gene: TRBV21-1
abundance: NA
d_gene: NA
CDR3nt: TGTGGAAGTTTCCCCAACAATGAGCAGTACTTC
CDR3aa: CGSFPNNEQYF

j_gene: TRBJ1-2
v_gene: TRBV7-9
abundance: many
d_gene: NA
CDR3nt: TGTGCCAGCAGCTTGCAGGACTATGGCTACACCTTC
CDR3aa: CASSLQDYGYTF

j_gene: TRBJ2-1
v_gene: TRBV6-4
abundance: few
d_gene: TRBD1
CDR3nt: TGTGCCAGCAGTGACTCGACAGGGGGCTCCTACAATGAGCAGTTCTTC
CDR3aa: CASSDSTGGSYNEQFF

j_gene: TRBJ2-3
v_gene: TRBV11-2
abundance: few
d_gene: TRBD1
CDR3nt: TGTGCCAGCACCACCAGGGGGTATACGCAGTATTTT
CDR3aa: CASTTRGYTQYF

j_gene: TRBJ2-5
v_gene: TRBV5-5
abundance: NA
d_gene: NA
CDR3nt: TGTGCCAGCAGCTTGTTCGAGACCCAGTACTTC
CDR3aa: CASSLFETQYF

j_gene: TRBJ2-7
v_gene: TRBV9
abundance: many
d_gene: NA
CDR3nt: TGTGCCAGCAGCGAAGTCCCTAACACTGCCCACGAGCAGTACTTC
CDR3aa: CASSEVPNTAHEQYF

j_gene: TRBJ2-1
v_gene: TRBV20-1
abundance: NA
d_gene: NA
CDR3nt: TGCAGTGCTAGAGCAGACACCTACAATGAGCAGTTCTTC
CDR3aa: CSARADTYNEQFF

j_gene: TRBJ1-5
v_gene: TRBV4-3
abundance: many
d_gene: NA
CDR3nt: TGCGCCAGCAGCCAATACCGGGAGGATCAGCCCCAGCATTTT
CDR3aa: CASSQYREDQPQHF

j_gene: TRBJ1-5
v_gene: TRBV7-9
abundance: many
d_gene: NA
CDR3nt: TGTGCCAGCAGTCCCGGTGGGGTACAGCCCCAGCATTTT
CDR3aa: CASSPGGVQPQHF

j_gene: TRBJ1-4
v_gene: TRBV7-8
abundance: NA
d_gene: NA
CDR3nt: TGTGCCAGCAGCTTACGGGGACAAGGCGATGAAAAACTGTTTTTT
CDR3aa: CASSLRGQGDEKLFF

j_gene: TRBJ1-2
v_gene: TRBV7-2
abundance: NA
d_gene: NA
CDR3nt: TGTGCCAGCAGCTTTGGGCGGGGGGGCTATGGCCACACCTTC
CDR3aa: CASSFGRGGYGHTF

j_gene: TRBJ2-1
v_gene: TRBV15
abundance: many
d_gene: TRBD2
CDR3nt: TGTGCCACCAGTCTCGGGGGGGCTAGGAGCTCCTACAATGAGCAGTTCTTC
CDR3aa: CATSLGGARSSYNEQFF

j_gene: TRBJ2-7
v_gene: TRBV13
abundance: medium-sized
d_gene: NA
CDR3nt: TGTGCCAGCAGCCCGTTCCGAGGGTTCGAGCAGTACTTC
CDR3aa: CASSPFRGFEQYF

j_gene: TRBJ2-4
v_gene: TRBV7-6
abundance: NA
d_gene: NA
CDR3nt: TGTGCCAGCAGCCGATTTGGCGGGGCAAGCTCCTACAATGAGCAGTACTTC
CDR3aa: CASSRFGGASSYNEQYF

j_gene: TRBJ1-6
v_gene: TRBV20-1
abundance: many
d_gene: NA
CDR3nt: TGCAGTGCTATACAGGGACTGGTTACACCCCTCCACTTT
CDR3aa: CSAIQGLVTPLHF

j_gene: TRBJ1-6
v_gene: TRBV4-1
abundance: many
d_gene: NA
CDR3nt: TGCGCCAGCAGCCAAGTCTGGAATTCACCCCTCCACTTT
CDR3aa: CASSQVWNSPLHF

j_gene: TRBJ2-1
v_gene: TRBV20-1
abundance: many
d_gene: NA
CDR3nt: TGCAGTGCAGTAAACCGGGCACTTAGGGGACTCGCTGAGCAGTTCTTC
CDR3aa: CSAVNRALRGLAEQFF

j_gene: TRBJ2-3
v_gene: TRBV7-8
abundance: many
d_gene: TRBD2
CDR3nt: TGTGCCAGCAGCTTAGCGGGGGGGGGTGCAGATACGCAGTATTTT
CDR3aa: CASSLAGGGADTQYF

j_gene: TRBJ2-7
v_gene: TRBV5-5
abundance: NA
d_gene: TRBD2
CDR3nt: TGTGCCAGTAACGGACTAGTCCCTTGGGAGCAGTACTTC
CDR3aa: CASNGLVPWEQYF

j_gene: TRBJ2-5
v_gene: TRBV7-6
abundance: NA
d_gene: TRBD1
CDR3nt: TGTGCCAGCAGCTCCCGGGACAGGGGCCAAGAGACCCAGTACTTC
CDR3aa: CASSSRDRGQETQYF

j_gene: TRBJ2-3
v_gene: TRBV20-1
abundance: NA
d_gene: TRBD1
CDR3nt: TGCAGTGCTGGCCCCCACAGGGGAAGCACAGATACGCAGTATTTT
CDR3aa: CSAGPHRGSTDTQYF

j_gene: TRBJ2-7
v_gene: TRBV6-5
abundance: many
d_gene: NA
CDR3nt: TGTGCCAGCAGCCAGAAGGTCGGGGAGCAGTACTTC
CDR3aa: CASSQKVGEQYF

j_gene: TRBJ2-7
v_gene: TRBV11-1
abundance: many
d_gene: TRBD1
CDR3nt: TGTGCCAGCAGCCCATTCACAGGGGCGGCCTACGAGCAGTACTTC
CDR3aa: CASSPFTGAAYEQYF

j_gene: TRBJ1-5
v_gene: TRBV6-2/TRBV6-3
abundance: few
d_gene: NA
CDR3nt: TGTGCCAGCAGCCCCGGGACAAGGAGCAATCAGCCCCAGCATTTT
CDR3aa: CASSPGTRSNQPQHF

j_gene: TRBJ2-3
v_gene: TRBV28
abundance: NA
d_gene: TRBD2
CDR3nt: TGTGCCAGCAGTTTATCCGTTGGGACTAGCGGGAGCACAGATACGCAGTATTTT
CDR3aa: CASSLSVGTSGSTDTQYF

j_gene: TRBJ1-2
v_gene: TRBV5-1
abundance: many
d_gene: TRBD1
CDR3nt: TGCGCCAGCAGCTACGGACAGGGGATTCGGGAGACACGTGGCTACACCTTC
CDR3aa: CASSYGQGIRETRGYTF

j_gene: TRBJ2-3
v_gene: TRBV7-9
abundance: many
d_gene: NA
CDR3nt: TGTGCCAGCAGCTCCGTAGGACAAACGGATACGCAGTATTTT
CDR3aa: CASSSVGQTDTQYF

j_gene: TRBJ2-7
v_gene: TRBV19
abundance: few
d_gene: NA
CDR3nt: TGTGCCAGTAGTATTCGGGTCCTCTACGAGCAGTACTTC
CDR3aa: CASSIRVLYEQYF

j_gene: TRBJ2-3
v_gene: TRBV7-9
abundance: NA
d_gene: TRBD2
CDR3nt: TGTGCCAGCAGCGACAGCGGGGTCACAGATACGCAGTATTTT
CDR3aa: CASSDSGVTDTQYF

j_gene: TRBJ2-2
v_gene: TRBV6-1
abundance: NA
d_gene: NA
CDR3nt: TGTGCCAGCATTCGTAACACCGGGGAGCTGTTTTTT
CDR3aa: CASIRNTGELFF

j_gene: TRBJ2-7
v_gene: TRBV5-1
abundance: many
d_gene: NA
CDR3nt: TGCGCCAGCAGCTTGGAGGGGGTGGTCACCTACGAGCAGTACTTC
CDR3aa: CASSLEGVVTYEQYF

j_gene: TRBJ2-7
v_gene: TRBV20-1
abundance: many
d_gene: NA
CDR3nt: TGCAGTGCTAGAGATCAGAACTCTTACGAGCAGTACTTC
CDR3aa: CSARDQNSYEQYF

j_gene: TRBJ2-1
v_gene: TRBV3-1
abundance: few
d_gene: TRBD2
CDR3nt: TGTGCCAGCAGCCAAGTCGAGCGGGGGGGCAGCAATGAGCAGTTCTTC
CDR3aa: CASSQVERGGSNEQFF

j_gene: TRBJ1-5
v_gene: TRBV5-1
abundance: NA
d_gene: TRBD1
CDR3nt: TGCGCCAGCAGCTTTTTGGGGACAGAGAATCAGCCCCAGCATTTT
CDR3aa: CASSFLGTENQPQHF

j_gene: TRBJ2-5
v_gene: TRBV5-4
abundance: few
d_gene: NA
CDR3nt: TGTGCCAGCAGCTTGGGGGGGACTCAGGGAGTCGGAGAGACCCAGTACTTC
CDR3aa: CASSLGGTQGVGETQYF

j_gene: TRBJ1-5
v_gene: TRBV7-3
abundance: NA
d_gene: NA
CDR3nt: TGTGCCAGCAGCTTAGTTGCCGGTATGATTAGCAATCAGCCCCAGCATTTT
CDR3aa: CASSLVAGMISNQPQHF

j_gene: TRBJ1-5
v_gene: TRBV5-1
abundance: NA
d_gene: NA
CDR3nt: TGCACCAGCAGTCCCGGACAGCTCAAAGGGAATCAGCCCCAGCATTTT
CDR3aa: CTSSPGQLKGNQPQHF

j_gene: TRBJ2-4
v_gene: TRBV11-3
abundance: NA
d_gene: NA
CDR3nt: TGTGCCAGCAGCTTCCCGCGGCCAGAGGCTGAGAGAACCCAGTACTTC
CDR3aa: CASSFPRPEAERTQYF

j_gene: TRBJ1-1
v_gene: TRBV5-1
abundance: NA
d_gene: NA
CDR3nt: TGCGCCAGCAGCCCCGACCTAGGGAGGCACACTGAAGCTTTCTTT
CDR3aa: CASSPDLGRHTEAFF

j_gene: TRBJ1-2
v_gene: TRBV9
abundance: NA
d_gene: TRBD1
CDR3nt: TGTGCCAGCAGCAAGGACAGGGATTTTGGGGATGTAAACTATGGCTACACCTTC
CDR3aa: CASSKDRDFGDVNYGYTF

j_gene: TRBJ1-2
v_gene: TRBV5-1
abundance: many
d_gene: NA
CDR3nt: TGCGCCAGCAGCTTGGTGTCGGGCAGGAACTATGGCTACACCTTC
CDR3aa: CASSLVSGRNYGYTF

j_gene: TRBJ1-5
v_gene: TRBV30
abundance: once
d_gene: NA
CDR3nt: TGTGCCCGGAGATCAGATAGCAATCAGCCCCAGCATTTT
CDR3aa: CARRSDSNQPQHF

j_gene: TRBJ2-5
v_gene: TRBV5-6
abundance: many
d_gene: NA
CDR3nt: TGTGCCAGCAGACACCAGGGACCGCTGGGGGAGACCCAGTACTTC
CDR3aa: CASRHQGPLGETQYF

j_gene: TRBJ1-1
v_gene: TRBV20-1
abundance: many
d_gene: TRBD1
CDR3nt: TGCAGTGCCCAGCCTCTGGACAGGGTCGCGATTGAAGCTTTCTTT
CDR3aa: CSAQPLDRVAIEAFF

j_gene: TRBJ2-1
v_gene: TRBV20-1
abundance: NA
d_gene: NA
CDR3nt: TGCAGTGCCCGGTGGCCAGGTGAAAAAACTGAGCAGTTCTTC
CDR3aa: CSARWPGEKTEQFF

j_gene: TRBJ2-6
v_gene: TRBV20-1
abundance: many
d_gene: NA
CDR3nt: TGCAGTGCGCGATTCCAGGGCTCTGGGGCCAACGTCCTGACTTTC
CDR3aa: CSARFQGSGANVLTF

j_gene: TRBJ2-5
v_gene: TRBV5-6
abundance: NA
d_gene: NA
CDR3nt: TGTGCCAGCAGCTTTACTAGCTTACCCGGGACCCAGTACTTC
CDR3aa: CASSFTSLPGTQYF

j_gene: TRBJ1-6
v_gene: TRBV6-5
abundance: many
d_gene: NA
CDR3nt: TGTGCCAGCAATGACAGGAATAATTCACCCCTCCACTTT
CDR3aa: CASNDRNNSPLHF